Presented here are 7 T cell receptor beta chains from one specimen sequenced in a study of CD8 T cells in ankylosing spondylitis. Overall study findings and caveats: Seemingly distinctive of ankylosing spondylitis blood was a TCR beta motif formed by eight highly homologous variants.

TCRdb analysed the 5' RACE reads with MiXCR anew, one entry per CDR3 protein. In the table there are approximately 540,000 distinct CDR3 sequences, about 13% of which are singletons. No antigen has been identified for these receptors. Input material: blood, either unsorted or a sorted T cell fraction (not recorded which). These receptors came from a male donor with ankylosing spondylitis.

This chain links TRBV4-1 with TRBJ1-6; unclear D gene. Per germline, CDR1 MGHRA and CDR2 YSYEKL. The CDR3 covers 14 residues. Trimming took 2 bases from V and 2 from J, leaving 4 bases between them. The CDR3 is CASSQSTYNSPLHF. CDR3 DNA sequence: TGCGCCAGCAGCCAATCCACCTATAATTCACCCCTCCACTTT.

CDR3 in DNA: TGTGCCAGCAGCCAGTTCAACGAGCAGTACTTC. Its translation is CASSQFNEQYF. The V call is TRBV14, the J call TRBJ2-7; D gene uncertain. CDR3 length equals 11 residues. V was pared by 3 bases and J by 5 bases, with 5 bases between. Germline V CDR1 and CDR2: SGHDN, FVKESK.

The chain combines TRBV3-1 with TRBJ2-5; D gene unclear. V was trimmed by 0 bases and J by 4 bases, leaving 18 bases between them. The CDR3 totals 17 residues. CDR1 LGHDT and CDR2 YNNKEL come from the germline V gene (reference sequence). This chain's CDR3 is CASSQDFLISIGETQYF. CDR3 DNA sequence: TGTGCCAGCAGCCAAGACTTCCTTATTTCTATCGGAGAGACCCAGTACTTC.

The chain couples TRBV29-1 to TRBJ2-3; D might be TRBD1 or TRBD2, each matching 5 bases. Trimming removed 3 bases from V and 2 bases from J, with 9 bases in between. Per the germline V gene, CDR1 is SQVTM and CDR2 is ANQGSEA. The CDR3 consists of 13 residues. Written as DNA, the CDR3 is TGCAGCGTTGACGGGACGGACACAGATACGCAGTATTTT. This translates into CSVDGTDTDTQYF.

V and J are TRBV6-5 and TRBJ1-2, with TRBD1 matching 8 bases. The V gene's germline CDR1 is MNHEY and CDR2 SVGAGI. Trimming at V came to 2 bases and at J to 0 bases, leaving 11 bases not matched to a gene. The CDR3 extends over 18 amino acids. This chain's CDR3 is CASSYRNVDRDANYGYTF. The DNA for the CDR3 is TGTGCCAGCAGTTACCGGAACGTGGACAGGGACGCTAACTATGGCTACACCTTC.

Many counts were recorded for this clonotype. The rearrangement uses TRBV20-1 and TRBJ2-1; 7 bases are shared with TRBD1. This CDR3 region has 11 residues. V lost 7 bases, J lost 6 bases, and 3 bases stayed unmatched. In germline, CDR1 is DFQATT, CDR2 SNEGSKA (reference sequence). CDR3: CSGGQSNEQFF. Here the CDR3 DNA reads TGCAGTGGGGGACAGTCCAATGAGCAGTTCTTC.

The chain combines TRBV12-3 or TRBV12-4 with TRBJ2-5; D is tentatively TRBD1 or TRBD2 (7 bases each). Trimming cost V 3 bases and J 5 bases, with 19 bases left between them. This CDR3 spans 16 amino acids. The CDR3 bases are TGTGCCAGCAGTTTGTCCAGGGGGGGCTTGGGGGAGACCCAGTACTTC. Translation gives CASSLSRGGLGETQYF.